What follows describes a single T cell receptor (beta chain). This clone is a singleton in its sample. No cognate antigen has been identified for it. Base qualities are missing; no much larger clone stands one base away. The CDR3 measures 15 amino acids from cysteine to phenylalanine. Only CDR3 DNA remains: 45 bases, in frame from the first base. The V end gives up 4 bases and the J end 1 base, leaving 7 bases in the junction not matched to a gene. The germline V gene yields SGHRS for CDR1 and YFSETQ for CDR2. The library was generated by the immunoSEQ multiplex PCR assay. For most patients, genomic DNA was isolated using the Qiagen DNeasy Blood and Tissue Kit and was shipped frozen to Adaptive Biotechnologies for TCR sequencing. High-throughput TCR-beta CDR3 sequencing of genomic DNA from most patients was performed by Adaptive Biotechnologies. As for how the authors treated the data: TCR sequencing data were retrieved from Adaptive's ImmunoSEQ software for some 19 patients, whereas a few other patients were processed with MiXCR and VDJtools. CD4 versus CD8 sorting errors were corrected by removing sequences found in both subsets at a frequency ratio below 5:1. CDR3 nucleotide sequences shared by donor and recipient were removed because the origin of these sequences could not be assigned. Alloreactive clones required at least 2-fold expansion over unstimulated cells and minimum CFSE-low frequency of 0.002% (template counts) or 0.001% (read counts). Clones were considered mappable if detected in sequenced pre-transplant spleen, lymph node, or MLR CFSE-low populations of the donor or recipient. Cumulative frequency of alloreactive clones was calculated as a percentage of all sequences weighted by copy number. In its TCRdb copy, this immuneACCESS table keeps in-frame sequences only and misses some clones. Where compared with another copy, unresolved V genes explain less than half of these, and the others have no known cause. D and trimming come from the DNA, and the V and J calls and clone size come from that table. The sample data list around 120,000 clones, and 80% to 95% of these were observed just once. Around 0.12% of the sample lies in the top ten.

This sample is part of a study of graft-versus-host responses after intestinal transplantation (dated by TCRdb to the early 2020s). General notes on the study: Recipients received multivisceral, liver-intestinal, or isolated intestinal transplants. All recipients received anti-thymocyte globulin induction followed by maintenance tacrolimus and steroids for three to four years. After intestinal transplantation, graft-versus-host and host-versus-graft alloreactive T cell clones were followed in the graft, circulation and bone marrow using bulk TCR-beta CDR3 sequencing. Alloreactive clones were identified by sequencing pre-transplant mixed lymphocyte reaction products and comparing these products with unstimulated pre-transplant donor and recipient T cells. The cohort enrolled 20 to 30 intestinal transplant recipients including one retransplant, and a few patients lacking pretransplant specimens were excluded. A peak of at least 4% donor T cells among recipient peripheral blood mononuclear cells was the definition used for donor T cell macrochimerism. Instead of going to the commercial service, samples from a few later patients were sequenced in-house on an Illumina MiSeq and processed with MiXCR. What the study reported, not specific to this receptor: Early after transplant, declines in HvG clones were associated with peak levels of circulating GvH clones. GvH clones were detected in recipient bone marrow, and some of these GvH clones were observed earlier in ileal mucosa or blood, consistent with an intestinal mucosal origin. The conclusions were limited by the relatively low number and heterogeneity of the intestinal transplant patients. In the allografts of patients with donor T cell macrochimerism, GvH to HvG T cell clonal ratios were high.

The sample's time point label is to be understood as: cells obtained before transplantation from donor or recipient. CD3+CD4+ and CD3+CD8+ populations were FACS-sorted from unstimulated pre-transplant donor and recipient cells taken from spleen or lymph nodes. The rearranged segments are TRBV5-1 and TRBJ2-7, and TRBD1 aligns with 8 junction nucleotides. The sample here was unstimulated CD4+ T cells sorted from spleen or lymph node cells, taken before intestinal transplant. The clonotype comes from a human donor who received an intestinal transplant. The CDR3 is CASSSPTGASYEQYF. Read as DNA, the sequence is TGCGCCAGCAGCAGTCCGACAGGGGCGTCCTACGAGCAGTACTTC.